This TCR beta chain stems from a study of shared clonotypes between healthy human individuals. Broader study findings: Compared with memory subsets, naive subsets generally had larger estimated richness.

The CDR3 totals 16 residues. Germline V gene data show CDR1 as MGHRA and CDR2 as YSYEKL. V gave up 1 base and J gave up 0 bases, with 10 bases separating them. As to this clone: Its antigen is currently unknown.

Profiled with immunoSEQ multiplex PCR; TCRdb holds only in-frame clones, not every one. The data show fewer than 1.8 million clones, 98% seen once. The chain employs TRBV4-1 and TRBJ2-1, with D possibly TRBD2 on 5 matching bases. The sequence was collected from a man younger than 40 in good health. Sequenced sample: naive CD4+ T cells sorted from blood. Subset given: CD45RA+ positively selected. The CDR3 loop reads CASSQAGIRSYNEQFF. The CDR3 bases are TGCGCCAGCAGCCAAGCCGGGATCCGCTCCTACAATGAGCAGTTCTTC.